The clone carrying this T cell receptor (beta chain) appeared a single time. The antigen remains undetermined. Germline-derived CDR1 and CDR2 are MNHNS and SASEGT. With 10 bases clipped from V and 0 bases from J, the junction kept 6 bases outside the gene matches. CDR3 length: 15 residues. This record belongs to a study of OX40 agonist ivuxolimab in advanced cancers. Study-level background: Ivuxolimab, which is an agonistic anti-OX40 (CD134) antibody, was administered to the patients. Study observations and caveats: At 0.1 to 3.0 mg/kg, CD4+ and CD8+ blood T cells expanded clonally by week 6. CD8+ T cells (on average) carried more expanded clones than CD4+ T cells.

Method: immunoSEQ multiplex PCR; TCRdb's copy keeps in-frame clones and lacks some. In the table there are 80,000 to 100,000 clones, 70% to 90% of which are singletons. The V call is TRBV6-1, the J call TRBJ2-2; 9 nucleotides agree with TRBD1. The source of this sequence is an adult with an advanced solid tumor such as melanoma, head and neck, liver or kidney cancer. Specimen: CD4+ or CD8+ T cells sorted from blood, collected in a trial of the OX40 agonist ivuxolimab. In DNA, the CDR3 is TGTGCCATCACCGGGACAGGGACGAACACCGGGGAGCTGTTTTTT. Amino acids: CAITGTGTNTGELFF.